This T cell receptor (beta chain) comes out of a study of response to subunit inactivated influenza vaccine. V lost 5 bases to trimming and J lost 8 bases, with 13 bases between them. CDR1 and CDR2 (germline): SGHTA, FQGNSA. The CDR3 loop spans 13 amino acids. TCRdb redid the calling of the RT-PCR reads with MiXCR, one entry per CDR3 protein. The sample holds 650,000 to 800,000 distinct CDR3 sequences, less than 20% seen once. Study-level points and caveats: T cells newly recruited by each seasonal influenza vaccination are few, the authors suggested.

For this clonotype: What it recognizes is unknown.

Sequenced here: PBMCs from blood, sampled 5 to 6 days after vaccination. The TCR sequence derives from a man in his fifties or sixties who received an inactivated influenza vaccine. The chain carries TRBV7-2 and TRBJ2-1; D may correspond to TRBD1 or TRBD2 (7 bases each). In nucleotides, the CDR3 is TGTGCCAGCAGCATTCAGGGGGGGGATGAGCAGTTCTTC. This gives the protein CASSIQGGDEQFF.